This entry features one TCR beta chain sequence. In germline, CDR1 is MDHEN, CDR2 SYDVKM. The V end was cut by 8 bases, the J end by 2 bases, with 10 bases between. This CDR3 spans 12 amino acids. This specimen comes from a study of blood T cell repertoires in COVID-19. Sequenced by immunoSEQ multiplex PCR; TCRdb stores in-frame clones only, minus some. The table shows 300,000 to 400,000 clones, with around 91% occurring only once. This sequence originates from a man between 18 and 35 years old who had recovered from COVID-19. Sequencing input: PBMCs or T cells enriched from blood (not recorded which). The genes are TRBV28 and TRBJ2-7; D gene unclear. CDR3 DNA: TGTGCCAGCGGTAACGCAGCCTACGAGCAGTACTTC. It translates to CASGNAAYEQYF. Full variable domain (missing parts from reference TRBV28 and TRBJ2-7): DVKVTQSSRYLVKRTGEKVFLECVQDMDHENMFWYRQDPGLGLRLIYFSYDVKMKEKGDIPEGYSVSREKKERFSLILESASTNQTSMYLCASGNAAYEQYFGPGTRLTVT.